The rows below give T cell receptor beta chains drawn from one sample of a study of T cell changes during pregnancy in multiple sclerosis. Data came from immunoSEQ multiplex PCR; TCRdb stores just in-frame clones and leaves some out. Of some 28,000 clones in the sample, roughly 91% were seen once. Source: CD4+ T cells from peripheral blood mononuclear cells, taken after pregnancy. Source of these receptors: a female donor with multiple sclerosis, enrolled in a pregnancy study. Each CDR3 is given with its conserved first and last residue. D genes are given only for firm matches. Clone size appears in some rows only: once, few, many, or a class for an expanded clone.

clone size: -; D gene: -; V gene: TRBV5-1; J gene: TRBJ1-5; CDR3 protein: CASSLGGLGNQPQHF; CDR3 DNA: TGCGCCAGCAGCTTGGGAGGGCTCGGCAATCAGCCCCAGCATTTT
clone size: once; D gene: -; V gene: TRBV7-9; J gene: TRBJ1-1; CDR3 protein: CASSPSAGRVRGTEAFF; CDR3 DNA: TGTGCCAGCAGTCCCTCAGCGGGAAGGGTCCGGGGCACTGAAGCTTTCTTT
clone size: -; D gene: TRBD2; V gene: TRBV10-3; J gene: TRBJ2-5; CDR3 protein: CAIGRDPQETQYF; CDR3 DNA: TGTGCCATCGGGAGGGACCCCCAAGAGACCCAGTACTTC
clone size: -; D gene: -; V gene: TRBV18; J gene: TRBJ1-3; CDR3 protein: CASSPPLIVRNTIYF; CDR3 DNA: TGTGCCAGCTCACCACCTTTAATCGTGAGGAACACCATATATTTT
clone size: -; D gene: TRBD1; V gene: TRBV10-3; J gene: TRBJ1-2; CDR3 protein: CAILAGTGGDNGYTF; CDR3 DNA: TGTGCCATCCTAGCCGGGACAGGGGGCGATAATGGCTACACCTTC
clone size: -; D gene: -; V gene: TRBV5-5; J gene: TRBJ1-1; CDR3 protein: CASRLQSKNTEAFF; CDR3 DNA: TGTGCCAGCAGGCTACAGTCAAAGAACACTGAAGCTTTCTTT
clone size: -; D gene: -; V gene: TRBV19; J gene: TRBJ1-1; CDR3 protein: CASSIRGNTEAFF; CDR3 DNA: TGTGCCAGTAGTATAAGGGGGAACACTGAAGCTTTCTTT
clone size: -; D gene: -; V gene: TRBV5-1; J gene: TRBJ1-4; CDR3 protein: CASSVQGRSTNEKLFF; CDR3 DNA: TGCGCCAGCAGCGTTCAGGGAAGATCAACTAATGAAAAACTGTTTTTT
clone size: few; D gene: TRBD1; V gene: TRBV6-5; J gene: TRBJ1-1; CDR3 protein: CASSDGTGRTEAFF; CDR3 DNA: TGTGCCAGCAGTGACGGGACAGGGAGGACTGAAGCTTTCTTT
clone size: -; D gene: -; V gene: TRBV5-1; J gene: TRBJ1-4; CDR3 protein: CASSLEETGEKLFF; CDR3 DNA: TGCGCCAGCAGCTTGGAAGAAACGGGGGAAAAACTGTTTTTT
clone size: -; D gene: TRBD1; V gene: TRBV7-2; J gene: TRBJ2-1; CDR3 protein: CASSLRGGQGDNEQFF; CDR3 DNA: TGTGCCAGCAGCTTAAGAGGTGGACAGGGAGACAATGAGCAGTTCTTC
clone size: -; D gene: TRBD2; V gene: TRBV5-4; J gene: TRBJ2-1; CDR3 protein: CASRPPVGLAGGRAGNEQFF; CDR3 DNA: TGTGCCAGCAGACCTCCGGTGGGACTAGCGGGAGGCCGGGCAGGGAATGAGCAGTTCTTC
clone size: -; D gene: TRBD1; V gene: TRBV7-2; J gene: TRBJ1-1; CDR3 protein: CASSLDGTGSVAFF; CDR3 DNA: TGTGCCAGCAGCTTAGATGGGACAGGGTCGGTAGCTTTCTTT
clone size: -; D gene: TRBD2; V gene: TRBV10-3; J gene: TRBJ2-1; CDR3 protein: CAISSGTSGGGEQFF; CDR3 DNA: TGTGCCATCAGTTCCGGGACTAGCGGGGGAGGCGAGCAGTTCTTC
clone size: -; D gene: -; V gene: TRBV7-2; J gene: TRBJ1-2; CDR3 protein: CASSLGPQNYGYTF; CDR3 DNA: TGTGCCAGCAGCTTAGGGCCCCAGAACTATGGCTACACCTTC
clone size: -; D gene: TRBD1; V gene: TRBV30; J gene: TRBJ2-1; CDR3 protein: CAWSAGTGDNEQFF; CDR3 DNA: TGTGCCTGGAGTGCCGGGACAGGGGACAATGAGCAGTTCTTC
clone size: -; D gene: -; V gene: TRBV6-5; J gene: TRBJ2-7; CDR3 protein: CASSPPGYSSYEQYF; CDR3 DNA: TGTGCCAGCAGCCCCCCAGGGTATAGCTCCTACGAGCAGTACTTC
clone size: -; D gene: TRBD1; V gene: TRBV28; J gene: TRBJ1-2; CDR3 protein: CASSFVQGADGYTF; CDR3 DNA: TGTGCCAGCAGTTTTGTCCAGGGGGCGGATGGCTACACCTTC
clone size: -; D gene: TRBD2; V gene: TRBV7-9; J gene: TRBJ2-5; CDR3 protein: CASSPERGQETQYF; CDR3 DNA: TGTGCCAGCAGCCCGGAGCGGGGGCAAGAGACCCAGTACTTC
clone size: -; D gene: TRBD1; V gene: TRBV6-5; J gene: TRBJ1-6; CDR3 protein: CASSYDNTGVLALHF; CDR3 DNA: TGTGCCAGCAGTTACGATAATACAGGGGTCTTGGCCCTCCACTTT
clone size: -; D gene: -; V gene: TRBV29-1; J gene: TRBJ2-7; CDR3 protein: CSVDSSGFPYEQYF; CDR3 DNA: TGCAGCGTTGATTCCAGCGGTTTTCCCTACGAGCAGTACTTC
clone size: -; D gene: -; V gene: TRBV19; J gene: TRBJ1-5; CDR3 protein: CAGSTGYSNQPQHF; CDR3 DNA: TGTGCCGGATCTACAGGGTATAGCAATCAGCCCCAGCATTTT
clone size: -; D gene: -; V gene: TRBV30; J gene: TRBJ1-4; CDR3 protein: CAWVPRVNEKLFF; CDR3 DNA: TGTGCCTGGGTTCCGAGAGTTAATGAAAAACTGTTTTTT
clone size: -; D gene: TRBD1; V gene: TRBV11-3; J gene: TRBJ2-1; CDR3 protein: CASSLGTGGYNEQFF; CDR3 DNA: TGTGCCAGCAGCTTAGGGACAGGGGGCTACAATGAGCAGTTCTTC
clone size: -; D gene: -; V gene: TRBV2; J gene: TRBJ1-2; CDR3 protein: CASSIQGSGGYTF; CDR3 DNA: TGTGCCAGCAGTATACAGGGAAGCGGTGGCTACACCTTC
clone size: -; D gene: TRBD1; V gene: TRBV5-1; J gene: TRBJ2-7; CDR3 protein: CASSYLSGTEYEQYF; CDR3 DNA: TGCGCCAGCAGCTACCTTTCCGGGACAGAATACGAGCAGTACTTC
clone size: -; D gene: TRBD1; V gene: TRBV18; J gene: TRBJ1-2; CDR3 protein: CASSQTPGQGAIYGYTF; CDR3 DNA: TGTGCCAGCTCACAGACCCCGGGACAGGGGGCCATCTATGGCTACACCTTC
clone size: -; D gene: TRBD1; V gene: TRBV7-2; J gene: TRBJ1-2; CDR3 protein: CASSLGGDRSWIYGYTF; CDR3 DNA: TGTGCCAGCAGCTTAGGCGGGGACAGAAGTTGGATCTATGGCTACACCTTC
clone size: -; D gene: -; V gene: TRBV5-1; J gene: TRBJ1-2; CDR3 protein: CASSPDGQNGYTF; CDR3 DNA: TGCGCCAGCAGCCCGGACGGACAGAATGGCTACACCTTC
clone size: -; D gene: -; V gene: TRBV19; J gene: TRBJ2-7; CDR3 protein: CASNSAALGDYEQYF; CDR3 DNA: TGTGCCAGTAATTCCGCCGCGCTCGGGGACTACGAGCAGTACTTC
clone size: -; D gene: -; V gene: TRBV7-2; J gene: TRBJ1-2; CDR3 protein: CASSLAPVVLANYGYTF; CDR3 DNA: TGTGCCAGCAGCTTGGCCCCCGTCGTACTAGCTAACTATGGCTACACCTTC
clone size: -; D gene: -; V gene: TRBV2; J gene: TRBJ2-2; CDR3 protein: CASSRTANTGELFF; CDR3 DNA: TGTGCCAGCAGTCGGACAGCGAACACCGGGGAGCTGTTTTTT
clone size: -; D gene: TRBD1; V gene: TRBV9; J gene: TRBJ1-3; CDR3 protein: CASSPGGGAFGNTIYF; CDR3 DNA: TGTGCCAGCAGCCCAGGGGGCGGGGCGTTTGGAAACACCATATATTTT
clone size: once; D gene: -; V gene: TRBV7-9; J gene: TRBJ1-1; CDR3 protein: CASSLTVNTEAFF; CDR3 DNA: TGTGCCAGCAGCTTAACAGTGAACACTGAAGCTTTCTTT
clone size: -; D gene: -; V gene: TRBV28; J gene: TRBJ2-3; CDR3 protein: CASSWGVSGADTQYF; CDR3 DNA: TGTGCCAGCAGTTGGGGGGTCAGTGGCGCAGATACGCAGTATTTT
clone size: -; D gene: TRBD1; V gene: TRBV2; J gene: TRBJ1-5; CDR3 protein: CASSAGDSWNQPQHF; CDR3 DNA: TGTGCCAGCAGTGCTGGGGACAGTTGGAATCAGCCCCAGCATTTT
clone size: -; D gene: TRBD1; V gene: TRBV18; J gene: TRBJ1-2; CDR3 protein: CASSPLRGQADHYGYTF; CDR3 DNA: TGTGCCAGCTCACCATTAAGGGGACAGGCTGATCACTATGGCTACACCTTC
clone size: -; D gene: -; V gene: TRBV30; J gene: TRBJ2-3; CDR3 protein: CAWSATADTQYF; CDR3 DNA: TGTGCCTGGAGTGCGACTGCGGATACGCAGTATTTT
clone size: -; D gene: -; V gene: TRBV20-1; J gene: TRBJ2-1; CDR3 protein: CSPFGEEQFF; CDR3 DNA: TGCAGTCCGTTCGGGGAAGAGCAGTTCTTC
clone size: -; D gene: TRBD2; V gene: TRBV5-8; J gene: TRBJ2-1; CDR3 protein: CASSLGYGTTPYNEQFF; CDR3 DNA: TGTGCCAGCAGCTTGGGGTATGGGACTACCCCTTACAATGAGCAGTTCTTC
clone size: -; D gene: -; V gene: TRBV28; J gene: TRBJ2-7; CDR3 protein: CASSTGGTYEQYF; CDR3 DNA: TGTGCCAGCAGTACCGGGGGTACCTACGAGCAGTACTTC
clone size: -; D gene: TRBD1; V gene: TRBV5-5; J gene: TRBJ1-5; CDR3 protein: CASSRGRWQPQHF; CDR3 DNA: TGTGCCAGCAGCAGGGGGCGATGGCAGCCCCAGCATTTT
clone size: -; D gene: -; V gene: TRBV18; J gene: TRBJ1-2; CDR3 protein: CASSPETGGYGYTF; CDR3 DNA: TGTGCCAGCTCACCCGAGACAGGAGGATATGGCTACACCTTC
clone size: -; D gene: -; V gene: TRBV18; J gene: TRBJ2-2; CDR3 protein: CASSLLGGELFF; CDR3 DNA: TGTGCCAGCTCCCTTCTCGGCGGGGAGCTGTTTTTT
clone size: -; D gene: TRBD2; V gene: TRBV28; J gene: TRBJ2-5; CDR3 protein: CASSNSELAGQETQYF; CDR3 DNA: TGTGCCAGCAGTAACTCGGAACTAGCGGGGCAAGAGACCCAGTACTTC
clone size: -; D gene: -; V gene: TRBV12-5; J gene: TRBJ2-7; CDR3 protein: CASGLGVQREQYF; CDR3 DNA: TGTGCTAGTGGTCTGGGGGTTCAGCGCGAGCAGTACTTC
clone size: -; D gene: -; V gene: TRBV5-1; J gene: TRBJ2-1; CDR3 protein: CASSFLTGPYNEQFF; CDR3 DNA: TGCGCCAGCAGCTTCCTGACGGGTCCCTACAATGAGCAGTTCTTC
clone size: once; D gene: TRBD2; V gene: TRBV18; J gene: TRBJ2-3; CDR3 protein: CASSPPREGWTDTQYF; CDR3 DNA: TGTGCCAGCTCACCACCGAGGGAGGGGTGGACAGATACGCAGTATTTT
clone size: -; D gene: TRBD2; V gene: TRBV4-2; J gene: TRBJ2-3; CDR3 protein: CASSRPGLAADTQYF; CDR3 DNA: TGTGCCAGCAGCCGTCCGGGACTAGCGGCAGATACGCAGTATTTT
clone size: -; D gene: -; V gene: TRBV6-1; J gene: TRBJ2-7; CDR3 protein: CASRERREQYF; CDR3 DNA: TGTGCCAGCAGAGAGCGAAGGGAGCAGTACTTC